This is a list of T cell receptor beta chains from one sample in a study of cytotoxic CD8 clonotypes in ibrutinib-treated CLL. The repertoire was sequenced with immunoSEQ multiplex PCR; TCRdb's copy has only in-frame clones and lacks some. The sample shows under 40,000 clones, 49% of them seen only once. Sequenced here: PBMCs, sampled before ibrutinib treatment. These receptors came from a human donor with chronic lymphocytic leukemia. The CDR3 runs from the conserved cysteine through the conserved F or W. D genes are given only for firm matches. A row's size may be missing; if present it is once, few, many or a size class.

CDR3nt	CDR3aa	abundance	v_gene	d_gene	j_gene
TGTGCCAGCAGCTTGATTTCAGGGTCGGGAGATACGCAGTATTTT	CASSLISGSGDTQYF	many	TRBV11-1	-	TRBJ2-3
TGTGCCAGCAGCGGGACATCGGGGGAGACCCAGTACTTC	CASSGTSGETQYF	few	TRBV2	-	TRBJ2-5
TGCGCCAGCAGTGAGTCCTCAGGGAATGAAAAACTGTTTTTT	CASSESSGNEKLFF	few	TRBV10-1	-	TRBJ1-4
TGTGCCTGGAGTGTTGCAGGGGCATTGCCCCAGCATTTT	CAWSVAGALPQHF	-	TRBV30	-	TRBJ1-5
TGTGCCAGCGTCATCCGCACTTACACTGAAGCTTTCTTT	CASVIRTYTEAFF	few	TRBV6-6	-	TRBJ1-1
TGTGCCGGAGGATTATTATCGGGGGGGAGCTACAATGAGCAGTTCTTC	CAGGLLSGGSYNEQFF	-	TRBV7-8	TRBD2	TRBJ2-1
TGTGCCAGCAGCACCCGACTAGCGGGGGGGCCAGATACGCAGTATTTT	CASSTRLAGGPDTQYF	once	TRBV5-4	TRBD2	TRBJ2-3
TGTGCCAGCAGCTTATATGGCTACACCTTC	CASSLYGYTF	-	TRBV6-1	-	TRBJ1-2
TGTGCCAGCAGTTTATTACAGGGAAGTAGCTCACCCCTCCACTTT	CASSLLQGSSSPLHF	few	TRBV28	-	TRBJ1-6
TGTGCCAGCGGGTCTCTGGGCGAGCAGTACTTC	CASGSLGEQYF	medium-sized	TRBV6-1	-	TRBJ2-7
TGCAGCGTTAGCTGGGACATTCAGTACTTC	CSVSWDIQYF	few	TRBV29-1	-	TRBJ2-4
TGCGCCAGCAGTGAGTCCCCACCATTTTCAAGGGGGTACGAGCAGTACTTC	CASSESPPFSRGYEQYF	few	TRBV10-1	-	TRBJ2-7
TGTGCCAGCAGCTTAGCCGCCGCGGGGGGGCTTGAGACCCAGTACTTC	CASSLAAAGGLETQYF	few	TRBV7-2	TRBD2	TRBJ2-5
TGTGCCAGCAGTTTATCTTGGAGGAGCCGTCTCAACTATGGCTACACCTTC	CASSLSWRSRLNYGYTF	-	TRBV27	-	TRBJ1-2
TGCGCCAGCAGCTTAGAAGGCAGGGGGCGATGGGATCCACTAGATACGCAGTATTTT	CASSLEGRGRWDPLDTQYF	few	TRBV5-1	TRBD1	TRBJ2-3
TGTGCCCAAGAAGGGCACAGTTTCCACGAGCAGTACTTC	CAQEGHSFHEQYF	-	TRBV7-6	-	TRBJ2-7
TGTGCCAGCAGCCTCGACTACCAAGAGACCCAGTACTTC	CASSLDYQETQYF	-	TRBV9	-	TRBJ2-5
TGTGCCAGCAGCCGAAGACAGGGAGGAATAAATTGGTCCTACGAGCAGTACTTC	CASSRRQGGINWSYEQYF	few	TRBV5-8	-	TRBJ2-7
TGTGCCAGCAGCGGCGGAGGGACAGCTCTAAATTCACCCCTCCACTTT	CASSGGGTALNSPLHF	once	TRBV9	TRBD1	TRBJ1-6
TGTGCCAGCAGCTATAGCACAGTGAACACTGAAGCTTTCTTT	CASSYSTVNTEAFF	-	TRBV7-2	-	TRBJ1-1
TGTGCCAGCAGAACGGGACACCCTAACTATGGCTACACCTTC	CASRTGHPNYGYTF	few	TRBV28	-	TRBJ1-2
TGTGCCAGCAGCTTAGTCGGGACCCAAAGGAGAGACACCGGGGAGCTGTTTTTT	CASSLVGTQRRDTGELFF	-	TRBV11-1	-	TRBJ2-2
TGTGCCATCAGTGTTGAGGAGGGACTCAACTATGGCTACACCTTC	CAISVEEGLNYGYTF	-	TRBV10-3	-	TRBJ1-2
TGTGCCAGCAGTTTACCCCTCCCGTACACCGGGGAGCTGTTTTTT	CASSLPLPYTGELFF	-	TRBV28	-	TRBJ2-2
TGTGCCAGCAGTGAGGGTTTGGTGCAGGGAACGGGAGGCCAAGAGACCCAGTACTTC	CASSEGLVQGTGGQETQYF	-	TRBV2	TRBD2	TRBJ2-5
TGCGCCAGCAGCCAAGGCGGTAACCCTGAAGCTTTCTTT	CASSQGGNPEAFF	few	TRBV4-1	-	TRBJ1-1
TGTGCCAGCAGCCAAGAGTACGGGGTCACTGAAGCTTTCTTT	CASSQEYGVTEAFF	-	TRBV14	-	TRBJ1-1
TGTGCCAGCAGCTGGATACCTGGTGGGGCTGAAGCTTTCTTT	CASSWIPGGAEAFF	few	TRBV5-5	-	TRBJ1-1
TGTGCCACCCTTCCGGGGCCAAAGAACGAAAAACTGTTTTTT	CATLPGPKNEKLFF	-	TRBV6-7	-	TRBJ1-4
TGCGCCAGCAGCCAAGAACCGATGAACACTGAAGCTTTCTTT	CASSQEPMNTEAFF	-	TRBV4-1	-	TRBJ1-1
TGTGCCAGCAGCTCCGGGGGAAGGGTTTATACGCAATATTCTTGGGGGATATATAATTCACCCCTCCACTTT	CASSSGGRVYTQYSWGIYNSPLHF	-	TRBV7-1	-	TRBJ1-6
TGCGCCAGCAGCCATGCCCCGGGACAAGGGCGAGAAAATCAGCCCCAGCATTTT	CASSHAPGQGRENQPQHF	-	TRBV4-1	-	TRBJ1-5
TGTGCCAGTAGGAGCGAACAGGGTCTGGAATGGGAGAACACTGAAGCTTTCTTT	CASRSEQGLEWENTEAFF	-	TRBV19	-	TRBJ1-1
TGTGCCTGGAGTTACTCGGGGAATTCACCCCTCCACTTT	CAWSYSGNSPLHF	-	TRBV30	-	TRBJ1-6
TGTGCCAGCAGTCCCAGGGGGCTCAGTGGCTACACCTTC	CASSPRGLSGYTF	-	TRBV27	TRBD1	TRBJ1-2
TGTGCCAGCAGCTACCGCCGGGACCCGGGGGCCGAGCAGTACTTC	CASSYRRDPGAEQYF	-	TRBV7-9	-	TRBJ2-7
TGTGCCAGCAGTTATGGGACAGCCAAACCTGAAGCTTTCTTT	CASSYGTAKPEAFF	few	TRBV6-5	TRBD1	TRBJ1-1
TGTGCCTGCAGCTCGGACAGGGCTTTCAAAGAGACCCAGTACTTC	CACSSDRAFKETQYF	-	TRBV30	TRBD1	TRBJ2-5
TGTGCCAGTAGCCCCAGGGGGCTTAGCGGCAATCAGCCCCAGCATTTT	CASSPRGLSGNQPQHF	few	TRBV19	TRBD1	TRBJ1-5
TGTGCCAGCAGCTTAAGTGCGGCGACCGGGGAGCTGTTTTTT	CASSLSAATGELFF	-	TRBV7-3	-	TRBJ2-2